Shown below are 12 T cell receptor beta chains from a single sample sequenced in a study of CD8 T cells in Susac syndrome. Random hexamers were used to reverse transcribe the RNA input (0.5 to 1 ug). TCRdb reprocessed the immunoSEQ multiplex PCR reads with MiXCR, giving one entry per CDR3 protein. The data show more than 70,000 distinct CDR3 sequences, around nine tenths seen once. The sample consisted of CD8+ T cells from PBMCs. These TCRs come from a human donor with multiple sclerosis.

This clonotype has just one count. The chain carries TRBV20-1 and TRBJ2-5, with TRBD1 matching over 7 bases. V shed 2 bases and J 0 bases; nucleotides not matched to a gene: 15. This CDR3 is 18 amino acids long. Per germline, CDR1 DFQATT and CDR2 SNEGSKA (reference sequence). CDR3 sequence (DNA): TGCAGTGCTAGACACCCCCGACAGGACAGGACATACCAAGAGACCCAGTACTTC. It encodes CSARHPRQDRTYQETQYF.

This chain connects TRBV5-6 to TRBJ2-7; D ambiguous. Per germline, CDR1 SGHDT and CDR2 YYEEEE. The V gene lost 0 bases and the J gene lost 2 bases, with 21 bases spanning the gap. This CDR3 spans 18 amino acids. The CDR3 DNA is TGTGCCAGCAGCTTGGGAGAGAGCGATTCCACTATTGCCTACGAGCAGTACTTC. Amino acids: CASSLGESDSTIAYEQYF.

The chain links TRBV25-1 to TRBJ2-1, with D perhaps TRBD1 or TRBD2 (5 bases each). V shed 5 bases and J shed 8 bases, with 16 bases lying between them. This CDR3 is built from 14 residues. Germline V gives CDR1 MGHDK, CDR2 SYGVNS. The CDR3 is CASSPYMGVDEQFF. Written as DNA, the CDR3 is TGTGCCAGCAGTCCCTACATGGGGGTCGATGAGCAGTTCTTC. Combining the CDR3 with reference TRBV25-1 and TRBJ2-1 gives the whole variable domain EADIYQTPRYLVIGTGKKITLECSQTMGHDKMYWYQQDPGMELHLIHYSYGVNSTEKGDLSSESTVSRIRTEHFPLTLESARPSHTSQYLCASSPYMGVDEQFFGPGTRLTVL.

V usage is TRBV9 and J usage is TRBJ2-1, with TRBD2 as a possible D gene (6 bases). Germline CDR1 and CDR2: SGDLS and YYNGEE. Trimming stripped 4 bases from V and 6 bases from J, with 11 bases between. CDR3 length: 13 residues. CDR3 sequence (DNA): TGTGCCAGCAGCTTCGGAGGGCCCAATGAGCAGTTCTTC. It is translated as CASSFGGPNEQFF.

This clonotype showed up just once. This rearrangement joins TRBV2 to TRBJ2-5; D may be TRBD1 or TRBD2 (5 bases each). With 3 bases removed from V and 1 base from J, the gap between germline ends came to 12 bases. Germline CDR1 and CDR2: SNHLY and FYNNEI. This CDR3 has 15 residues. CDR3 DNA sequence: TGTGCCAGCAGTGATGGGACGCGTCCCCAAGAGACCCAGTACTTC. Its protein is CASSDGTRPQETQYF.

CDR3 loop: CASSQDRTEAFF. The DNA for the CDR3 is TGTGCCAGCAGCCAAGATAGGACTGAAGCTTTCTTT. The chain employs TRBV14 and TRBJ1-1; D is unresolved. Germline assignment: CDR1 SGHDN and CDR2 FVKESK. V was trimmed by 0 bases and J by 5 bases, leaving 4 bases between them. The CDR3 loop spans 12 amino acids.

This chain uses TRBV11-2 with TRBJ2-3; D may be TRBD1 or TRBD2 (5 bases each). The CDR3 consists of 17 residues. Germline V gene sequence: CDR1 SGHAT, CDR2 FQNNGV. Trimming cost V 2 bases and J 3 bases, with 18 bases left between them. In DNA form, the CDR3 reads TGTGCCAGCAGCTTAAGGGGAGCTCCCAGTGAGACAGATACGCAGTATTTT. The encoded protein is CASSLRGAPSETDTQYF.

The V call is TRBV29-1, the J call TRBJ2-2; D perhaps matches TRBD2 (6 bases). The CDR3 runs 14 residues. V lost 4 bases, J lost 3 bases, and 12 bases lay in between. Germline V lookup: CDR1 SQVTM, CDR2 ANQGSEA. The CDR3 is CSVVEGLDTGELFF. CDR3 DNA sequence: TGCAGCGTTGTGGAGGGGCTGGACACCGGGGAGCTGTTTTTT.

The chain links TRBV28 to TRBJ2-5, with 11 bases identical to TRBD2. The DNA end is a closer match to TRBJ2-7, so the J assignment may be wrong. The CDR3 loop spans 15 amino acids. Germline V gene sequence: CDR1 MDHEN, CDR2 SYDVKM. CDR3 region: CASSQGLAAPYEQYF. Here the CDR3 DNA reads TGTGCCAGCAGTCAGGGACTAGCGGCTCCCTACGAGCAGTACTTC.

The chain uses TRBV27 and TRBJ2-2; 8 positions agree with TRBD1. Germline V gene sequence: CDR1 MNHEY, CDR2 SMNVEV (reference sequence). Trimming removed 6 bases from V and 5 bases from J; junction bases left unmatched: 2. This CDR3 contains 13 residues. The CDR3 spells CASRTGDTGELFF. The DNA of the CDR3 is TGTGCCAGCAGGACAGGGGATACCGGGGAGCTGTTTTTT.

The chain employs TRBV5-1 and TRBJ2-3; weak D call: TRBD2 (5 bases). CDR3 size: 13 residues. The germline gives CDR1 SGHRS, CDR2 YFSETQ. The V and J ends lost 6 bases and 2 bases respectively, with 10 bases between them. Here the CDR3 reads CASKSGTTDTQYF. CDR3 nucleotides: TGCGCCAGCAAGAGCGGTACCACAGATACGCAGTATTTT.

This clonotype was seen only a few times. The chain joins TRBV24-1 to TRBJ2-5, with D uncertain. The CDR3 has 13 residues. Germline assignment: CDR1 KGHDR and CDR2 SFDVKD. The ends were cut back, 2 bases at V and 3 bases at J, with 6 bases in the middle. The CDR3 loop reads CATSDSMKETQYF. CDR3 DNA sequence: TGTGCCACCAGTGATTCGATGAAAGAGACCCAGTACTTC.